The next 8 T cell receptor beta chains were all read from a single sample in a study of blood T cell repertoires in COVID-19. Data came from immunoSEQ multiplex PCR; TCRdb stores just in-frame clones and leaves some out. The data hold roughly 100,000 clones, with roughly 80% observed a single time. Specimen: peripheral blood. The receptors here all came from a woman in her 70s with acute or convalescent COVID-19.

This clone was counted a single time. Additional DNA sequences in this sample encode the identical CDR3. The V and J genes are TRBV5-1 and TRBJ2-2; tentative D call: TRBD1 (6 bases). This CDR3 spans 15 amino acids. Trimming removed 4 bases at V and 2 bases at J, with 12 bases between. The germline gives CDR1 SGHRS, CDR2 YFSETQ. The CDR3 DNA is TGCGCCAGCAGCCTGGCAGGGGAAAACACCGGGGAGCTGTTTTTT. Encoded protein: CASSLAGENTGELFF.

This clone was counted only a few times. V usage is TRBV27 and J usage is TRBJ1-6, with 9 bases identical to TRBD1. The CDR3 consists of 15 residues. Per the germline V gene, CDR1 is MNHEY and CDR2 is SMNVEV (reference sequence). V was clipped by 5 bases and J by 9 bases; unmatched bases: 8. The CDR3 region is CASSTPGQGGSPLHF. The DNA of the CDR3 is TGTGCCAGCAGTACACCGGGACAGGGTGGTTCACCCCTCCACTTT.

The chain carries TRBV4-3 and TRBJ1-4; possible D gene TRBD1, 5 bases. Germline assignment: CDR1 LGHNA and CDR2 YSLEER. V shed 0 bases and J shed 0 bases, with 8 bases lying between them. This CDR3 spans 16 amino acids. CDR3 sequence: CASSQEPGPTNEKLFF. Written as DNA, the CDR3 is TGCGCCAGCAGCCAAGAGCCAGGGCCAACTAATGAAAAACTGTTTTTT.

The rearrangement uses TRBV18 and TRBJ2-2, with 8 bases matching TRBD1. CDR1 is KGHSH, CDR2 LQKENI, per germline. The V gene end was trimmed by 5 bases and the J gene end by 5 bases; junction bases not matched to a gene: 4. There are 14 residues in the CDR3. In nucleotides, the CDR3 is TGTGCCAGCTCAATGACAGGGGAGACCGGGGAGCTGTTTTTT. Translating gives CASSMTGETGELFF.

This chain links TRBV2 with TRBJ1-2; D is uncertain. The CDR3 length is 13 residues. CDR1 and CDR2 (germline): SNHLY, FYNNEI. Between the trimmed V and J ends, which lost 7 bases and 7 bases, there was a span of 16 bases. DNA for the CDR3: TGTGCCAGCACAGTGCCCGGGAAGAGTGGCTACACCTTC. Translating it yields CASTVPGKSGYTF.

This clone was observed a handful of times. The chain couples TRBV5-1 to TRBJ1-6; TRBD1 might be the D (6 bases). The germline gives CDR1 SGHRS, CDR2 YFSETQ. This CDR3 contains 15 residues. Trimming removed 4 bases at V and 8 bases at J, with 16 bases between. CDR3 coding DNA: TGCGCCAGCAGCCTCCGGGGGGACAAGGATTCACCCCTCCACTTT. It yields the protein CASSLRGDKDSPLHF.

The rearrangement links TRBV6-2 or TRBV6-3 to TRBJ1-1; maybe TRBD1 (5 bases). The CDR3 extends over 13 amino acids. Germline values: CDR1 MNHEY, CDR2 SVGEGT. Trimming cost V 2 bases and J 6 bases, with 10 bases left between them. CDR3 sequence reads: CASSYRGSAEAFF. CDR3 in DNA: TGTGCCAGCAGTTACAGGGGTTCGGCTGAAGCTTTCTTT.

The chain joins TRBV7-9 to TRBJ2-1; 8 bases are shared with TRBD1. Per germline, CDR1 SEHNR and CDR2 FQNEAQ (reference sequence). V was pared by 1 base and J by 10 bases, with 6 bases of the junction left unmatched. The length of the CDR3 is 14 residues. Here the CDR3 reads CASSLVINRGEQFF. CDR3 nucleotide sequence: TGTGCCAGCAGCTTAGTCATTAACAGGGGGGAGCAGTTCTTC.